This is a list of T cell receptor beta chains from one sample in a study of shared clonotypes between healthy human individuals. Sequenced by immunoSEQ multiplex PCR; TCRdb stores in-frame clones only, minus some. The sample has approximately 1.9 million clones; 90% to 95% are singletons. The sample comprised naive CD8+ T cells from PBMCs. The receptors stem from a man younger than 30 in good health. Some clones in this sample may be carry-over from other donors' samples. Each CDR3 is given with its conserved first and last residue. The order of the fields is D gene, clone size, V gene, J gene, CDR3 DNA, CDR3 protein. D genes are given only for firm matches. Clone sizes are given selectively: once, few, many, or a class where the clone is expanded.

d_call: -
clone_size: -
v_call: TRBV9
j_call: TRBJ2-1
cdr3_nt: TGTGCCAGCAGCCCCCAGGGGATCTCCTACAATGAGCAGTTCTTC
cdr3_aa: CASSPQGISYNEQFF

d_call: -
clone_size: -
v_call: TRBV5-1
j_call: TRBJ2-5
cdr3_nt: TGCGCCAGCAGCCCAGAGCGGCAGGGGCCCTTTTCGACCCAGTACTTC
cdr3_aa: CASSPERQGPFSTQYF

d_call: TRBD2
clone_size: -
v_call: TRBV7-9
j_call: TRBJ2-1
cdr3_nt: TGTGCCAGCAGCTTAGCTCCAAGCGGGAGATCCTACAATGAGCAGTTCTTC
cdr3_aa: CASSLAPSGRSYNEQFF

d_call: -
clone_size: -
v_call: TRBV9
j_call: TRBJ2-3
cdr3_nt: TGTGCCAGCAGCGTAGCTGGGAAGGTTAGGACAGATACGCAGTATTTT
cdr3_aa: CASSVAGKVRTDTQYF

d_call: -
clone_size: once
v_call: TRBV28
j_call: TRBJ1-4
cdr3_nt: TGTGCCAGCCGGAGAACAGGGAGGCTAGAGGAAAAACTGTTTTTT
cdr3_aa: CASRRTGRLEEKLFF

d_call: -
clone_size: -
v_call: TRBV9
j_call: TRBJ2-7
cdr3_nt: TGTGCCAGCAGCCCGAGCCCGACGGTGAAGTACTTC
cdr3_aa: CASSPSPTVKYF

d_call: TRBD1
clone_size: -
v_call: TRBV28
j_call: TRBJ2-1
cdr3_nt: TGTGCCAGCAGTCTTGCGGACAGGACCGGGTCGGGATACAATGAGCAGTTCTTC
cdr3_aa: CASSLADRTGSGYNEQFF

d_call: -
clone_size: -
v_call: TRBV29-1
j_call: TRBJ2-7
cdr3_nt: TGCAGCGTTGAAGATCAAGAAGGCAGAGGCTACGAGCAGTACTTC
cdr3_aa: CSVEDQEGRGYEQYF

d_call: -
clone_size: -
v_call: TRBV5-4
j_call: TRBJ1-1
cdr3_nt: TGTGCCAGCAGCTTGGGCAGGGTAAGGGTAGCTGAAGCTTTCTTT
cdr3_aa: CASSLGRVRVAEAFF

d_call: TRBD1
clone_size: -
v_call: TRBV7-6
j_call: TRBJ1-1
cdr3_nt: TGTGCCAGCAGCCCCGGGACAGGAGGGAACACTGAAGCTTTCTTT
cdr3_aa: CASSPGTGGNTEAFF

d_call: -
clone_size: -
v_call: TRBV5-4
j_call: TRBJ2-7
cdr3_nt: TGTGCCAGCAGCACCAAGTCCGCGGGAAAGGCCTACGAGCAGTACTTC
cdr3_aa: CASSTKSAGKAYEQYF

d_call: TRBD2
clone_size: -
v_call: TRBV28
j_call: TRBJ2-1
cdr3_nt: TGTGCCAGCACCCTCCCGGGAGGGCCAAAGAATGAGCAGTTCTTC
cdr3_aa: CASTLPGGPKNEQFF

d_call: TRBD2
clone_size: -
v_call: TRBV7-6
j_call: TRBJ2-1
cdr3_nt: TGTGCCAGCAGCTTAAGTCCGGGAGGCGACAATGAGCAGTTCTTC
cdr3_aa: CASSLSPGGDNEQFF

d_call: -
clone_size: -
v_call: TRBV19
j_call: TRBJ1-1
cdr3_nt: TGTGCCAGTAGCGATAATCAGGGTGCGAACACTGAAGCTTTCTTT
cdr3_aa: CASSDNQGANTEAFF

d_call: -
clone_size: once
v_call: TRBV2
j_call: TRBJ2-1
cdr3_nt: TGTGCCAGCAGTGAAGGAAGGTCTAGTGAGCAGTTCTTC
cdr3_aa: CASSEGRSSEQFF

d_call: -
clone_size: -
v_call: TRBV5-5
j_call: TRBJ1-4
cdr3_nt: TGTGCCAGCAGCTTCCAAGGCTCATATGAAAAACTGTTTTTT
cdr3_aa: CASSFQGSYEKLFF

d_call: -
clone_size: -
v_call: TRBV6-1
j_call: TRBJ2-7
cdr3_nt: TGTGCCAGCAGTGAATTTGGGGAACCCTACGAGCAGTACTTC
cdr3_aa: CASSEFGEPYEQYF

d_call: -
clone_size: -
v_call: TRBV27
j_call: TRBJ2-3
cdr3_nt: TGTGCCAGCAGTGATAGCGTGCTAAGCACAGATACGCAGTATTTT
cdr3_aa: CASSDSVLSTDTQYF

d_call: -
clone_size: -
v_call: TRBV6-1
j_call: TRBJ1-2
cdr3_nt: TGTGCCAGCAACCTGAGAGGGCAGGGATGCACCTTC
cdr3_aa: CASNLRGQGCTF

d_call: -
clone_size: -
v_call: TRBV6-1
j_call: TRBJ2-7
cdr3_nt: TGTGCCAGCAGATGGGGGGTCGGTATCGACGAGCAGTACTTC
cdr3_aa: CASRWGVGIDEQYF

d_call: TRBD2
clone_size: -
v_call: TRBV27
j_call: TRBJ2-1
cdr3_nt: TGTGCCAGCAGAGACCTAGCGGGAGGATTCTACAATGAGCAGTTCTTC
cdr3_aa: CASRDLAGGFYNEQFF

d_call: -
clone_size: -
v_call: TRBV4-1
j_call: TRBJ1-1
cdr3_nt: TGCGCCAGCAGCCAAGTATCCGTCGAGACCACTGAAGCTTTCTTT
cdr3_aa: CASSQVSVETTEAFF

d_call: -
clone_size: -
v_call: TRBV9
j_call: TRBJ2-1
cdr3_nt: TGTGCCAGCAGCGTAGGGCAGGTCTCCTACAATGAGCAGTTCTTC
cdr3_aa: CASSVGQVSYNEQFF

d_call: -
clone_size: -
v_call: TRBV13
j_call: TRBJ1-1
cdr3_nt: TGTGCCAGCACCCGAGGTGCGGGAGGCACTGAAGCTTTCTTT
cdr3_aa: CASTRGAGGTEAFF

d_call: -
clone_size: -
v_call: TRBV30
j_call: TRBJ1-2
cdr3_nt: TGTGCCTGGATTTGGGCGGGGGACTATGGCTACACCTTC
cdr3_aa: CAWIWAGDYGYTF

d_call: -
clone_size: -
v_call: TRBV27
j_call: TRBJ2-7
cdr3_nt: TGTGCCAGCAGCCCGGGAGCATCCTACGAGCAGTACTTC
cdr3_aa: CASSPGASYEQYF

d_call: -
clone_size: -
v_call: TRBV11-2
j_call: TRBJ1-1
cdr3_nt: TGTGCCAGCAGCTTTGGGGGTTTTGGGAAAAACACTGAAGCTTTCTTT
cdr3_aa: CASSFGGFGKNTEAFF

d_call: -
clone_size: -
v_call: TRBV6-1
j_call: TRBJ2-2
cdr3_nt: TGTGCCACCTGTGGGTTACGGGACTCCACCGGGGAGCTGTTTTTT
cdr3_aa: CATCGLRDSTGELFF

d_call: TRBD1
clone_size: -
v_call: TRBV2
j_call: TRBJ2-5
cdr3_nt: TGTGCCAGCAATACCCTAGGACAGGGGAAAGAGACCCAGTACTTC
cdr3_aa: CASNTLGQGKETQYF

d_call: -
clone_size: once
v_call: TRBV27
j_call: TRBJ1-2
cdr3_nt: TGTGCCAGCAGTTTGGACAGCACTAACTATGGCTACACCTTC
cdr3_aa: CASSLDSTNYGYTF

d_call: -
clone_size: -
v_call: TRBV7-6
j_call: TRBJ2-3
cdr3_nt: TGTGCCAGCAGCTATTTGGTCGGAGGTTCCGGCACAGATACGCAGTATTTT
cdr3_aa: CASSYLVGGSGTDTQYF

d_call: TRBD2
clone_size: -
v_call: TRBV28
j_call: TRBJ2-2
cdr3_nt: TGTGCCAGCAGTTTACAAGCGGGAGGGCCTATCGGGGAGCTGTTTTTT
cdr3_aa: CASSLQAGGPIGELFF

d_call: TRBD1
clone_size: -
v_call: TRBV18
j_call: TRBJ1-5
cdr3_nt: TGTGCCAGCTCGCGGACAGGGGGGAGCAATCAGCCCCAGCATTTT
cdr3_aa: CASSRTGGSNQPQHF

d_call: TRBD1
clone_size: -
v_call: TRBV5-4
j_call: TRBJ1-1
cdr3_nt: TGTGCCAGCAGCTTGAACAGGGGGACTGAAGCTTTCTTT
cdr3_aa: CASSLNRGTEAFF

d_call: TRBD1
clone_size: -
v_call: TRBV7-9
j_call: TRBJ2-7
cdr3_nt: TGTGCCACCGACTATTATGGGACAGTCTCCTACGAGCAGTACTTC
cdr3_aa: CATDYYGTVSYEQYF

d_call: TRBD1
clone_size: -
v_call: TRBV6-6
j_call: TRBJ1-5
cdr3_nt: TGTGCCAGCAGTTATGGGGACAGGGATAATCAGCCCCAGCATTTT
cdr3_aa: CASSYGDRDNQPQHF

d_call: -
clone_size: -
v_call: TRBV7-8
j_call: TRBJ2-1
cdr3_nt: TGTGCCAGCAGCTTATACGGGTCGACTAGGGCGTACAATGAGCAGTTCTTC
cdr3_aa: CASSLYGSTRAYNEQFF

d_call: TRBD1
clone_size: -
v_call: TRBV4-3
j_call: TRBJ2-1
cdr3_nt: TGCGCCAGCAGCCAAGATAGCCGGGACAGAAAAGGGGTTGAGCAGTTCTTC
cdr3_aa: CASSQDSRDRKGVEQFF

d_call: TRBD2
clone_size: -
v_call: TRBV11-1
j_call: TRBJ2-7
cdr3_nt: TGTGCCAGCAGCCCCGCTAGCGGGAGGTCCCACGAGCAGTACTTC
cdr3_aa: CASSPASGRSHEQYF

d_call: -
clone_size: -
v_call: TRBV7-8
j_call: TRBJ2-3
cdr3_nt: TGTGCCAGCAGCTCCGGAACAGATACGCAGTATTTT
cdr3_aa: CASSSGTDTQYF

d_call: TRBD2
clone_size: -
v_call: TRBV7-6
j_call: TRBJ2-1
cdr3_nt: TGTGCCAGCAGCTTAGAGGCGGGAGGGCCCTACAATGAGCAGTTCTTC
cdr3_aa: CASSLEAGGPYNEQFF

d_call: -
clone_size: -
v_call: TRBV5-6
j_call: TRBJ2-2
cdr3_nt: TGTGCCAGCAGCCCCTGGACAGCGAACACCGGGGAGCTGTTTTTT
cdr3_aa: CASSPWTANTGELFF

d_call: TRBD2
clone_size: -
v_call: TRBV28
j_call: TRBJ2-5
cdr3_nt: TGTGCCAGCGGCGCCAGACTAGCGGGGAAACTCGAAGAGACCCAGTACTTC
cdr3_aa: CASGARLAGKLEETQYF

d_call: -
clone_size: -
v_call: TRBV27
j_call: TRBJ2-2
cdr3_nt: TGTGCCAGCACCCTGTCGGGTGCTCCCGGGGAGCTGTTTTTT
cdr3_aa: CASTLSGAPGELFF

d_call: -
clone_size: -
v_call: TRBV7-9
j_call: TRBJ2-7
cdr3_nt: TGTGCCAGCAGCTTAGGGGGCCGGGCCGCCTACGAGCAGTACTTC
cdr3_aa: CASSLGGRAAYEQYF

d_call: -
clone_size: once
v_call: TRBV10-2
j_call: TRBJ2-7
cdr3_nt: TGCGCCAGCAGCCTTGAACGGAGCTCCTACGAGCAGTACTTC
cdr3_aa: CASSLERSSYEQYF

d_call: TRBD1
clone_size: -
v_call: TRBV5-5
j_call: TRBJ2-5
cdr3_nt: TGTGCCAGCAGCTCACCGGGACAGGGGCAAGAGACCCAGTACTTC
cdr3_aa: CASSSPGQGQETQYF

d_call: -
clone_size: -
v_call: TRBV6-6
j_call: TRBJ2-7
cdr3_nt: TGTGCCAGCAGTCCCGGGACGGATTACGAGCAGTACTTC
cdr3_aa: CASSPGTDYEQYF

d_call: -
clone_size: -
v_call: TRBV30
j_call: TRBJ2-7
cdr3_nt: TGTGCCTGGAGGGGGGCAGGGTCCTACGAGCAGTACTTC
cdr3_aa: CAWRGAGSYEQYF

d_call: -
clone_size: -
v_call: TRBV19
j_call: TRBJ1-5
cdr3_nt: TGTGCCAGTAGTACGGGGGGAACGCTCGGGCAGCCCCAGCATTTT
cdr3_aa: CASSTGGTLGQPQHF

d_call: -
clone_size: -
v_call: TRBV19
j_call: TRBJ1-1
cdr3_nt: TGTGCCAGTAGTCAGGTCCGGTTGGGACCGTTGAACACTGAAGCTTTCTTT
cdr3_aa: CASSQVRLGPLNTEAFF

d_call: -
clone_size: -
v_call: TRBV5-6
j_call: TRBJ2-3
cdr3_nt: TGTGCCAGCAGCTTTACGCAAGATACGCAGTATTTT
cdr3_aa: CASSFTQDTQYF

d_call: -
clone_size: -
v_call: TRBV18
j_call: TRBJ2-7
cdr3_nt: TGTGCCAGCTCGCCAGACACCTACGAGCAGTACTTC
cdr3_aa: CASSPDTYEQYF

d_call: TRBD1
clone_size: -
v_call: TRBV7-8
j_call: TRBJ1-2
cdr3_nt: TGTGCCAGCAGCCAGGACAGGGGCCCGAATGGCTACACCTTC
cdr3_aa: CASSQDRGPNGYTF

d_call: -
clone_size: once
v_call: TRBV28
j_call: TRBJ2-7
cdr3_nt: TGTGCCAGCAGGCCTCTTCAGAGCTCCTACGAGCAGTACTTC
cdr3_aa: CASRPLQSSYEQYF

d_call: TRBD1
clone_size: -
v_call: TRBV5-4
j_call: TRBJ2-7
cdr3_nt: TGTGCCAGCAGCGGGCGGCAAGGACAGGGCCTCTACGAGCAGTACTTC
cdr3_aa: CASSGRQGQGLYEQYF

d_call: TRBD1
clone_size: -
v_call: TRBV18
j_call: TRBJ1-1
cdr3_nt: TGTGCCAGCTCACTAGGACAGGGCGTCACTGAAGCTTTCTTT
cdr3_aa: CASSLGQGVTEAFF

d_call: -
clone_size: -
v_call: TRBV29-1
j_call: TRBJ1-2
cdr3_nt: TGCAGCGGATGGCTTGGCGGATTCTACACCTTC
cdr3_aa: CSGWLGGFYTF

d_call: -
clone_size: -
v_call: TRBV30
j_call: TRBJ2-2
cdr3_nt: TGTGCCTGGAGTCCTCCAACGGGGGTAGAGGGCACCGGGGAGCTGTTTTTT
cdr3_aa: CAWSPPTGVEGTGELFF

d_call: -
clone_size: -
v_call: TRBV29-1
j_call: TRBJ1-2
cdr3_nt: TGCAGCGTTGAAGAACCGCCCGGCCACTATGGCTACACCTTC
cdr3_aa: CSVEEPPGHYGYTF